This T cell receptor (beta chain) was documented in a study of somatic mutations in cytotoxic T cells in rheumatoid arthritis. Generated by immunoSEQ multiplex PCR, the TCRdb table keeps only in-frame clones and is missing some. This sample carries 8,000 to 11,000 clones, about 81% of them seen once, and the ten largest clones take around a fifth. Material for sequencing was CD8+ T cells sorted from blood. This TCR was sampled from a woman aged 45-60 years in good health.

The CDR3 is CAWSVGGQETQYF. In nucleotides, the CDR3 is TGTGCCTGGAGTGTAGGGGGCCAAGAGACCCAGTACTTC. The chain carries TRBV30 and TRBJ2-5; D is possibly TRBD1 (6 bases). Between the trimmed V and J ends, which lost 0 bases and 1 base, there was a span of 6 bases. CDR1 GTSNPN and CDR2 SVGIG come from the germline V gene (reference sequence). This CDR3 has 13 amino acids.